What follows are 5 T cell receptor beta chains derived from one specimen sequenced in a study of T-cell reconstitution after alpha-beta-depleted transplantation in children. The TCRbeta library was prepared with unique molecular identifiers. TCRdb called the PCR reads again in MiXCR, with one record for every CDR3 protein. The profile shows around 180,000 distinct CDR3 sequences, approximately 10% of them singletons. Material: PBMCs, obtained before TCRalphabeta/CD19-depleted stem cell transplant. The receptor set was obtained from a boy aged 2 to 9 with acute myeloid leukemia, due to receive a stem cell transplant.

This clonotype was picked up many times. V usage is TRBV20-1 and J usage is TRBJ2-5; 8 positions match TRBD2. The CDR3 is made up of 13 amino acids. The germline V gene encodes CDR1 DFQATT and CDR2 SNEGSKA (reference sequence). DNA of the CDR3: TGCTCCGCCCCCGGGGGGGACCAAGAGACCCAGTACTTC. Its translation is CSAPGGDQETQYF.

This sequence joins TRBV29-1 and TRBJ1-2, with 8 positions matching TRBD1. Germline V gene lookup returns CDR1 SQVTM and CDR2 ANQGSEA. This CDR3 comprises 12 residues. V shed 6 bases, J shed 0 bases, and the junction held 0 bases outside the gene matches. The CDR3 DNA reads TGCAGCGTGGACAGGGCTAACTATGGCTACACCTTC. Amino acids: CSVDRANYGYTF.

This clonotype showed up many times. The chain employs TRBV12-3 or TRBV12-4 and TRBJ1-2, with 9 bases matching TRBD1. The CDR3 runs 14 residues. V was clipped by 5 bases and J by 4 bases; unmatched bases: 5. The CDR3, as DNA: TGTGCCAGCAGTCGTACGGGACAGGGCTATGGCTACACCTTC. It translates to CASSRTGQGYGYTF.

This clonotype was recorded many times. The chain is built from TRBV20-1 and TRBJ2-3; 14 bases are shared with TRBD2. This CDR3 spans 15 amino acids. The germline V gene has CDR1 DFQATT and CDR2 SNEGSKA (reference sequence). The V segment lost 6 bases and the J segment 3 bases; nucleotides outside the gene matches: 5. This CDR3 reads CSASTSGRATDTQYF. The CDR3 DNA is TGCAGTGCCTCGACTAGCGGGAGGGCGACAGATACGCAGTATTTT.

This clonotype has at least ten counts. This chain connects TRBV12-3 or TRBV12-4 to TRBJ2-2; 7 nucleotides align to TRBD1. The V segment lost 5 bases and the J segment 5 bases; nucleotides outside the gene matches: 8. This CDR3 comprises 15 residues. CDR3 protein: CASSTPGQLTGELFF. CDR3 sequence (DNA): TGTGCCAGCAGTACCCCGGGACAGCTAACCGGGGAGCTGTTTTTT.